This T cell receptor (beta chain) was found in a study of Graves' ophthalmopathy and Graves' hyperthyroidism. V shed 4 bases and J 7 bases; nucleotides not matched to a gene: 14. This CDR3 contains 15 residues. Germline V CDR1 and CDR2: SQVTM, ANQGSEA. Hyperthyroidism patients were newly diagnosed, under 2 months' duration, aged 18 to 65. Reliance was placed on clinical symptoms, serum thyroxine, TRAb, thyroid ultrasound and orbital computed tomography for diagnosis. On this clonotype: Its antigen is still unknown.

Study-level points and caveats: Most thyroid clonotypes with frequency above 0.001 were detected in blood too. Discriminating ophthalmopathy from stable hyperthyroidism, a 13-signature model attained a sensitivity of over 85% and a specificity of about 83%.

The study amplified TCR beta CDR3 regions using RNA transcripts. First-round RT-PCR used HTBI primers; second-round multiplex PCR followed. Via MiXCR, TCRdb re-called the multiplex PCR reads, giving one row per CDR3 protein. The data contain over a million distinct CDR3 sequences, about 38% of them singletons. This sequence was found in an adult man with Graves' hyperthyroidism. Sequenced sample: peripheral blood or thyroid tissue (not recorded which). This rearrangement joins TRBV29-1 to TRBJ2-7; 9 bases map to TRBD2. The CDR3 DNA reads TGCAGCGTTGGGGTCGCGGGAGGGCCTTCCGGGGAGCAGTACTTC. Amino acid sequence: CSVGVAGGPSGEQYF.